Listed below are T cell receptor beta chains from one sample, sequenced in a study of T cells after yellow fever vaccination. TCRdb itself ran the 5' RACE reads through MiXCR, one entry per CDR3 protein. The sample holds some 300,000 distinct CDR3 sequences, about 10% seen once. The material was CD4+ T cells sorted from PBMCs, obtained 5 days after the yellow fever booster vaccination. The receptor source for this set is a man aged 18 to 30 who received the YFV17D yellow fever vaccine. The CDR3 runs from the conserved cysteine through the conserved F or W. Each record gives: V gene, D gene, clone size, J gene, CDR3 DNA, CDR3 protein. D genes are given only for firm matches. Part of the rows lack a size; the others show once, few, many or a class for expanded clones.

TRBV29-1	.	.	TRBJ2-3	TGCAGCGTTGTTCGAGAATTTCCAGATACGCAGTATTTT	CSVVREFPDTQYF
TRBV6-6	TRBD1	.	TRBJ2-7	TGTGCCAGCAGGGGCGGAGACAGGGGCCACGAGCAGTACTTC	CASRGGDRGHEQYF
TRBV12-3/TRBV12-4	.	many	TRBJ2-3	TGTGCCAGCAGTTTAGCTGGCCACACCGGCTATACGCAGTATTTT	CASSLAGHTGYTQYF
TRBV12-3/TRBV12-4	.	.	TRBJ2-5	TGTGCCATCACCGAGGGAAAGAGTCAAGAGACCCAGTACTTC	CAITEGKSQETQYF
TRBV6-2/TRBV6-3	.	many	TRBJ2-7	TGTGCCAGCAGCGCAAGGGGCGACGAGCAGTACTTC	CASSARGDEQYF
TRBV6-2/TRBV6-3	.	.	TRBJ2-3	TGTGCCAGCTTACTGACGGGAACAGATACGCAGTATTTT	CASLLTGTDTQYF
TRBV5-1	.	many	TRBJ2-1	TGCGCCAGCAGCTTGGTCTTGGGGAGTTACAATGAGCAGTTCTTC	CASSLVLGSYNEQFF
TRBV9	.	.	TRBJ2-4	TGTGCCAGCAGCGGTCCAGGGGCGGAACCCAAAAACATTCAGTACTTC	CASSGPGAEPKNIQYF
TRBV7-9	.	.	TRBJ1-2	TGTGCCAGCAGCTCACATGGACGGGGGGCGCCGGGTGGCTACACCTTC	CASSSHGRGAPGGYTF
TRBV5-6	.	few	TRBJ2-1	TGTGCCAGCAGCGGGGGACTGGCGCTCTACAATGAGCAGTTCTTC	CASSGGLALYNEQFF
TRBV9	.	.	TRBJ2-5	TGTGCCAGCAGCATGTGGACGGAAGCCCAAGAGACCCAGTACTTC	CASSMWTEAQETQYF
TRBV5-6	TRBD1	.	TRBJ1-2	TGTGCCAGCGATCTACAGGGGGCAGATGGCTACACCTTC	CASDLQGADGYTF
TRBV5-8	.	.	TRBJ2-1	TGTGCCAGCAGCTTCTTGAGGGGGGGCCTCAATGAGCAGTTCTTC	CASSFLRGGLNEQFF
TRBV20-1	.	few	TRBJ2-3	TGCAGTGCTAGAGATAGCGATCAGGGTACAGATACGCAGTATTTT	CSARDSDQGTDTQYF
TRBV11-2	.	many	TRBJ2-1	TGTGCCAGCAGCGAGGGCCTCCAGGGCAACGAGCAGTTCTTC	CASSEGLQGNEQFF
TRBV6-2/TRBV6-3	TRBD2	.	TRBJ2-7	TGTGCCGGGGGGGGGAACTCCTACGAGCAGTACTTC	CAGGGNSYEQYF
TRBV5-1	.	.	TRBJ2-5	TGCGCCAGCACGGAGGGCCAAGAGACCCAGTACTTC	CASTEGQETQYF
TRBV5-5	.	few	TRBJ2-1	TGTGCCAGCAGCTTGGGTGAGCAGTTCTTC	CASSLGEQFF
TRBV12-3/TRBV12-4	TRBD2	many	TRBJ2-3	TGTGCCAGCAGCTCAAGTGCGGGGGGCACAGATACGCAGTATTTT	CASSSSAGGTDTQYF
TRBV5-1	.	few	TRBJ2-3	TGCGCCAGCAGCTTGTTGGATCCCACCACAGATACGCAGTATTTT	CASSLLDPTTDTQYF
TRBV27	.	few	TRBJ2-7	TGTGCCAGCAGTTTGGAGGGGACATCGGGATACGAGCAGTACTTC	CASSLEGTSGYEQYF
TRBV3-1	.	many	TRBJ1-1	TGTGCCAGCAGCCCCCGGGGTCCGAACACTGAAGCTTTCTTT	CASSPRGPNTEAFF
TRBV7-9	TRBD1	.	TRBJ2-3	TGTGCCAGCAGCCATGGGACAGGGGGGCCGAGTACAGATACGCAGTATTTT	CASSHGTGGPSTDTQYF
TRBV29-1	.	.	TRBJ2-3	TGCAGCGTTGTCCCCGGCGCAGATACGCAGTATTTT	CSVVPGADTQYF
TRBV2	.	.	TRBJ2-2	TGTGCCAGCAACCCACTCGTTTCTAACACCGGGGAGCTGTTTTTT	CASNPLVSNTGELFF
TRBV7-6	.	many	TRBJ1-5	TGTGCCAGCAGCTTAGCGCCCGGAGATCAGCCCCAGCATTTT	CASSLAPGDQPQHF
TRBV9	TRBD1	.	TRBJ2-7	TGTGCCAGCAGCACCTCCGGGACAGGGGACCACGAGCAGTACTTC	CASSTSGTGDHEQYF
TRBV30	.	.	TRBJ1-1	TGTGCCTGGAGTGTATTCTCGAACACTGAAGCTTTCTTT	CAWSVFSNTEAFF
TRBV25-1	TRBD1	few	TRBJ2-3	TGTGCCAGCAGGGACAGGGTAGGCACAGATACGCAGTATTTT	CASRDRVGTDTQYF
TRBV12-3/TRBV12-4	.	many	TRBJ1-1	TGTGCCAGCACCCTAGAGGGGTTACTGGAATATACTGAAGCTTTCTTT	CASTLEGLLEYTEAFF
TRBV23-1	.	.	TRBJ1-2	TGCGCCAGCAGCCACGGGCCTGGGGCGGGCTACACCTTC	CASSHGPGAGYTF
TRBV10-3	.	many	TRBJ2-6	TGTGCCATCAGTGGTAGCTCTGGGGCCAACGTCCTGACTTTC	CAISGSSGANVLTF
TRBV7-8	TRBD1	few	TRBJ1-6	TGTGCCAGCAGCCCGCGGACAGGAGGATCCTATAATTCACCCCTCCACTTT	CASSPRTGGSYNSPLHF
TRBV19	.	few	TRBJ2-5	TGTGCCAGTAACCCCAGAAGGGAAGAGACCCAGTACTTC	CASNPRREETQYF
TRBV4-3	.	.	TRBJ1-2	TGCGCCAGCAGCCAAGGTCAGAGACATGAAGGCTACACCTTC	CASSQGQRHEGYTF
TRBV27	.	.	TRBJ1-4	TGTGCCAGCAGTTTATATGGAGAAAAACTGTTTTTT	CASSLYGEKLFF
TRBV4-1	.	once	TRBJ1-3	TGCGCCAGCAGCCAAGTTCAGGGCAGGTTCTCTGGAAACACCATATATTTT	CASSQVQGRFSGNTIYF
TRBV5-4	.	.	TRBJ1-3	TGTGCCAGCAGCAAGGGGACGGTCTCTGGAAACACCATATATTTT	CASSKGTVSGNTIYF